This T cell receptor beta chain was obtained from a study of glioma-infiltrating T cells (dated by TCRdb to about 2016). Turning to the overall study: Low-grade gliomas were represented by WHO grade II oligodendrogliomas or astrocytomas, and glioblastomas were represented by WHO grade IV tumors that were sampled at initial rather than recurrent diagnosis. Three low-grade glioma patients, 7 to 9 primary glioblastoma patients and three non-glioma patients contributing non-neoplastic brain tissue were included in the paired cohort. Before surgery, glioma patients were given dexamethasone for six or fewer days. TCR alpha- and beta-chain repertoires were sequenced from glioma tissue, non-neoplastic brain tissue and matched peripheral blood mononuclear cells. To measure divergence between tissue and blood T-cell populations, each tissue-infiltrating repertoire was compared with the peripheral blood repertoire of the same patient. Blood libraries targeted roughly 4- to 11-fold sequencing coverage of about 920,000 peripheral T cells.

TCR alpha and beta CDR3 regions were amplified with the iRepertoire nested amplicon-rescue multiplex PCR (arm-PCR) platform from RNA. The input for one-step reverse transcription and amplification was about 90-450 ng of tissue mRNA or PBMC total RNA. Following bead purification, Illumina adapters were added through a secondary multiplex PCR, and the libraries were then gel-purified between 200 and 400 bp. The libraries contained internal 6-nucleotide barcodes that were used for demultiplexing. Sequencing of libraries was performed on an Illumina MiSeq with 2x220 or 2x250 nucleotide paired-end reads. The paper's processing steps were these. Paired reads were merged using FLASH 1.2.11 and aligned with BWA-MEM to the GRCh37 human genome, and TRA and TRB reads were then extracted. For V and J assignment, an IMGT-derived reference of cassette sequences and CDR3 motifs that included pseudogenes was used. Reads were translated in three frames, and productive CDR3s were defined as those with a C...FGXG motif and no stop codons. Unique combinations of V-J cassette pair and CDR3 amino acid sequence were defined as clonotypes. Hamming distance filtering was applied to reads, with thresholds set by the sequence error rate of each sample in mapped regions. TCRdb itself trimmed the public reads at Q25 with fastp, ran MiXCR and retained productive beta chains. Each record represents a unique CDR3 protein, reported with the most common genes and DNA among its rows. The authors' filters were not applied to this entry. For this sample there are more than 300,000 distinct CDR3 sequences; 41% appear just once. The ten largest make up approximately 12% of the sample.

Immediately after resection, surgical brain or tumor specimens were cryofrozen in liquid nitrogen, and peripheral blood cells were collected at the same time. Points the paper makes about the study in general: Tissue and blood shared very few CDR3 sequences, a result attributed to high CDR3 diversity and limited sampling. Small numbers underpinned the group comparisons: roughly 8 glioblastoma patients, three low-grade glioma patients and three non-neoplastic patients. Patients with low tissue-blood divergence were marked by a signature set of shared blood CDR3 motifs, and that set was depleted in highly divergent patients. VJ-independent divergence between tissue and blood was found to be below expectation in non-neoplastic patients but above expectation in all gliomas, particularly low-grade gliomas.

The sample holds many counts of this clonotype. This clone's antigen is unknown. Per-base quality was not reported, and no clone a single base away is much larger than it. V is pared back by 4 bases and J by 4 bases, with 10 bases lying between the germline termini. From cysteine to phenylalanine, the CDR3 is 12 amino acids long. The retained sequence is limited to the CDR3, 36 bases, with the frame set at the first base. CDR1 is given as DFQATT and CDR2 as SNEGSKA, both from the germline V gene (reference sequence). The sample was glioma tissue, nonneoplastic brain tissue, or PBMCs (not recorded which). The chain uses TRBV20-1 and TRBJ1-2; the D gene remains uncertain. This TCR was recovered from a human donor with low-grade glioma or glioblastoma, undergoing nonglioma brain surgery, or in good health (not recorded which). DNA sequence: TGCAGTGCTAAGACTACAAGCTATGGCTACACCTTC. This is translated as CSAKTTSYGYTF.